Listed here are 7 T cell receptor beta chains from one sample, sequenced in a study of T cells in women clearing cervical HPV infection. The method was immunoSEQ multiplex PCR; TCRdb's version includes in-frame clones alone and lacks a portion of them. This sample carries some 33,000 clones, with 4.3% going to the ten biggest clones. Input material: blood buffy coat. The receptors were gathered from a woman between 18 and 69 years old with a cervical HPV16 infection that either progressed to CIN3+ or cleared (not recorded which).

With respect to this clone: The read ends 3 residues early relative to the CDR3; the germline J gene fills the gap. The chain links TRBV18 to TRBJ2-1; 7 bases fit TRBD1. Per the germline V gene, CDR1 is KGHSH and CDR2 is LQKENI. V lost 6 bases, J lost 6 bases, and 5 bases stayed unmatched. The CDR3 spans 13 residues. Partial CDR3 DNA: TGTGCCAGCTCTCCTACAGGGGTCAATGAG. It yields the protein CASSPTGVNE. The entire CDR3 protein is CASSPTGVNEQFF.

About this clone itself: The read stops 3 residues short of the end of the CDR3; the missing end is completed from the germline J gene. The chain is built from TRBV29-1 and TRBJ2-5; no clear D. The CDR3 loop spans 13 amino acids. Germline V CDR1 and CDR2: SQVTM, ANQGSEA. V shed 5 bases and J shed 4 bases, with 14 bases lying between them. The CDR3 bases that were read are TGCAGCGTTTCCGAAGGGCTCCTAGAGACC. Its translation: CSVSEGLLET. The entire CDR3 reads CSVSEGLLETQYF. Full variable domain (remainder filled in from reference TRBV29-1 and TRBJ2-5): SAVISQKPSRDICQRGTSLTIQCQVDSQVTMMFWYRQQPGQSLTLIATANQGSEATYESGFVIDKFPISRPNLTFSTLTVSNMSPEDSSIYLCSVSEGLLETQYFGPGTRLLVL.

As to this clone: The CDR3 end is not reached by the read, which stops 3 residues before it; the germline J gene fills it in. This chain links TRBV6-1 with TRBJ1-4; 9 nucleotides match TRBD1. The CDR3 sequence is 16 residues long. V was pared by 3 bases and J by 7 bases, with 9 bases of the junction left unmatched. Germline V gene sequence: CDR1 MNHNS, CDR2 SASEGT. The CDR3 spells CASSEGSGTGTEKLFF. The part of the CDR3 DNA that was read is TGTGCCAGCAGTGAGGGGTCCGGGACAGGGACTGAAAAA.

The sequenced CDR3 bases are TGCGCCAGCAGACCAACGACAGGCCCGAACACTGAA. Amino acid sequence: CASRPTTGPNTE. The CDR3, in full, reads CASRPTTGPNTEAFF. The chain is built from TRBV5-1 and TRBJ1-1; a possible D gene is TRBD1 (6 bases). The CDR3 is cut off 3 residues early in the read; its end comes from the germline J gene. The germline V gene has CDR1 SGHRS and CDR2 YFSETQ. There are 15 residues in the CDR3. V dropped 5 bases and J dropped 1 base, with 15 bases sitting between them.

About this clone itself: The missing CDR3 end, 3 residues past where the read stops, is filled in from the germline J gene. At the DNA level, this CDR3 is encoded by other sequences in the same sample as well. The chain uses TRBV24-1 and TRBJ2-3, with no clear D. Per germline, CDR1 KGHDR and CDR2 SFDVKD. This CDR3 is built from 13 residues. The V and J ends lost 3 bases and 6 bases respectively, with 9 bases between them. CDR3 amino acids: CATSDPEGDTQYF. The sequenced part of the CDR3 DNA is TGTGCCACCAGTGATCCCGAAGGGGATACG.

By frequency, this clone registers medium-sized (0.01 to 0.1%). The read finishes 3 residues shy of the CDR3 end, and the germline J gene is used to complete it. The chain recombines TRBV10-1 with TRBJ2-3, with 7 positions matching TRBD1. V trimming: 8 bases; J trimming: 2 bases; junction bases outside the gene matches: 4. CDR1 is WNHNN and CDR2 is SYGVQD in the germline V gene (reference sequence). The CDR3 is 13 amino acids. The sequenced CDR3 bases are TGCGCCAGCTCGGGACAGATCACAGATACG. It is translated as CASSGQITDT. The whole CDR3 region reads CASSGQITDTQYF.

About this clone itself: The CDR3 extends 3 residues past the end of the read, so its final part is completed from the germline J gene. The chain combines TRBV20-1 with TRBJ2-3; 14 bases match TRBD2. V shed 6 bases, J shed 3 bases, and the junction held 11 bases outside the gene matches. The CDR3 is made up of 17 amino acids. Germline-derived CDR1 and CDR2 are DFQATT and SNEGSKA (reference sequence). The CDR3 sequence is CSATRSGLAGDTDTQYF. CDR3 DNA, as far as it was read: TGCAGTGCCACACGCTCGGGACTAGCGGGAGATACAGATACG.